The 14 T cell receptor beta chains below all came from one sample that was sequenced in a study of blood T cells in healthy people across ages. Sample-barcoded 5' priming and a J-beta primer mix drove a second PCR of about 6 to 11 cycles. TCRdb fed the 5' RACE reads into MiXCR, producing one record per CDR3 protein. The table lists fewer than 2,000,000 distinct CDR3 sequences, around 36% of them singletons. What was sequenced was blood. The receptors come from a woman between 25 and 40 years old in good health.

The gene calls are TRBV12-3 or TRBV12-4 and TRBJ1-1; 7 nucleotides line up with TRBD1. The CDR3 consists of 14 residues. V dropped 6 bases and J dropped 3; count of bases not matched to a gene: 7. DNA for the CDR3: TGTGCCAGCAGGCCACGGGACAGAGACACTGAAGCTTTCTTT. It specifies CASRPRDRDTEAFF.

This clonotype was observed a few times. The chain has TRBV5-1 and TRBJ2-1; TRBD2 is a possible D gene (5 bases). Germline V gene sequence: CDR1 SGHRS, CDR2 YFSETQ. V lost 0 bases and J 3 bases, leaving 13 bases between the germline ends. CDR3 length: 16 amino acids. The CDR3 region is CASSLVSVSCYNEQFF. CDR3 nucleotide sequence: TGCGCCAGCAGCTTGGTTAGCGTTAGCTGCTACAATGAGCAGTTCTTC.

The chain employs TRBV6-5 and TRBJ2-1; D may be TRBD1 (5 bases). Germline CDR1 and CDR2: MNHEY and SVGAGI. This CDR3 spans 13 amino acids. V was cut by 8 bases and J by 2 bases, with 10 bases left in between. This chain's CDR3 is CASAQGPYNEQFF. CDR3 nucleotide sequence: TGTGCCAGCGCGCAGGGCCCCTACAATGAGCAGTTCTTC.

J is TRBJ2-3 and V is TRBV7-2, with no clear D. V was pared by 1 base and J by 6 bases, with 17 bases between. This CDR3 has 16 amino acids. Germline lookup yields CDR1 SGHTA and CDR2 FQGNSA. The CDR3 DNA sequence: TGTGCCAGCAGCTTAGGTATTAGCTTCGTTGTGGATACGCAGTATTTT. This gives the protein CASSLGISFVVDTQYF.

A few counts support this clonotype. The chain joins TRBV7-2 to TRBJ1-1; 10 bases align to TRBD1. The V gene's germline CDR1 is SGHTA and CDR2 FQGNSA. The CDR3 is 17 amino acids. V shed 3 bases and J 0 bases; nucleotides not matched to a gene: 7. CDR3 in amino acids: CASSFGTGVKVNTEAFF. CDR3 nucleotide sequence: TGTGCCAGCAGCTTTGGGACAGGGGTCAAGGTGAACACTGAAGCTTTCTTT.

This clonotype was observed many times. In nucleotides, the CDR3 is TGTGCCAGCAGCTTAGAGAGCTCTGGGGCCAACGTCCTGACTTTC. Translation: CASSLESSGANVLTF. The V gene is TRBV7-8, the J gene TRBJ2-6; D unresolved. The CDR3 is 15 amino acids. The V end was cut by 1 base, the J end by 0 bases, with 4 bases between. Germline V gives CDR1 SGHVS, CDR2 FQNEAQ. The full variable domain, completed using reference TRBV7-8 and TRBJ2-6, is GAGVSQSPRYKVAKRGQDVALRCDPISGHVSLFWYQQALGQGPEFLTYFQNEAQLDKSGLPSDRFFAERPEGSVSTLKIQRTQQEDSAVYLCASSLESSGANVLTFGAGSRLTVL.

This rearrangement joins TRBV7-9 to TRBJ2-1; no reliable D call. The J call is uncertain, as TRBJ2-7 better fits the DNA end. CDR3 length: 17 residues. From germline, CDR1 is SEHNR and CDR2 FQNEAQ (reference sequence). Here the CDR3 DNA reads TGTGCCAGCAGCTTAGCGGCAGGCCAGAGCTCCTACAATGAGCAGTACTTC. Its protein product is CASSLAAGQSSYNEQYF.

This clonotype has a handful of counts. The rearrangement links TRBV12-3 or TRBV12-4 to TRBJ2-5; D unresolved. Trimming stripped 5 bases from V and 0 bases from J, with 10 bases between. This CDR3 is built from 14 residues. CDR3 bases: TGTGCCAGCAGTAGACAAAAGTACCAAGAGACCCAGTACTTC. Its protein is CASSRQKYQETQYF.

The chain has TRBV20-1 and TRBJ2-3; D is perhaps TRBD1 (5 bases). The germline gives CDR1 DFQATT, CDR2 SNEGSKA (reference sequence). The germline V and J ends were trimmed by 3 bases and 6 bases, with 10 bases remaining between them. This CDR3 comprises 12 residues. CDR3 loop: CSASTQGDTQYF. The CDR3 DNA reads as TGCAGTGCTAGTACTCAGGGCGATACGCAGTATTTT.

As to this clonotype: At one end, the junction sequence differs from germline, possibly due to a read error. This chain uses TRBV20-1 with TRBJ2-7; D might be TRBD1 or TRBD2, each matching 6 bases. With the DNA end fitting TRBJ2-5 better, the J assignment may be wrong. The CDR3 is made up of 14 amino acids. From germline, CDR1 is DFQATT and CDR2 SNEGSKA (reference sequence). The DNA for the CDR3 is TGCAGTACTAGATGGGGGGCCGCGTTGGAGACCCAGTACTTC. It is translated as CSTRWGAALETQYF.

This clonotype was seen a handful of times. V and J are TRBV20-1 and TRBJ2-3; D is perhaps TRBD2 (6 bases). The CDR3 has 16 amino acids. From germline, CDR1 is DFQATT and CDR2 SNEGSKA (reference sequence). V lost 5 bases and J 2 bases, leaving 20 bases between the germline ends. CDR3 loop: CSAPPGDSLSTDTQYF. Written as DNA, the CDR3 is TGCAGTGCTCCCCCCGGGGACTCTCTATCCACAGATACGCAGTATTTT.

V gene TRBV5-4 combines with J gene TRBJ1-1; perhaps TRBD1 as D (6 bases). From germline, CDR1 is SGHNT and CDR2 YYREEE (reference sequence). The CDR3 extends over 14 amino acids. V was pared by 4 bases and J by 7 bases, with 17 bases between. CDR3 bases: TGTGCCAGCAGCCCGACAGGTCCGGTGAATGAAGCTTTCTTT. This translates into CASSPTGPVNEAFF.

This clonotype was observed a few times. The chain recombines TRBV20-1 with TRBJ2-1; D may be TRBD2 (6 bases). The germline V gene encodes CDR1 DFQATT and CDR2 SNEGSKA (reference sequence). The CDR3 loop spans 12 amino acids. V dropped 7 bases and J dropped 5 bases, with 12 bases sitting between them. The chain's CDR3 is CSGRGTHNEQFF. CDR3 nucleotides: TGCAGTGGGCGCGGGACCCACAATGAGCAGTTCTTC.

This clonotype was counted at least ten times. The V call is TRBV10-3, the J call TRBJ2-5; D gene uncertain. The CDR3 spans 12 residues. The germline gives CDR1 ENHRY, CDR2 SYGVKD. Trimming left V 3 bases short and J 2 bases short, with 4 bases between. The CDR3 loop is CAISDRQETQYF. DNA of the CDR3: TGTGCCATCAGTGATAGACAAGAGACCCAGTACTTC.